Sequencing of this TCR beta chain was carried out in a study of T cell responses to AZD1222 COVID-19 vaccine. CDR1 SGHRS and CDR2 YFSETQ come from the germline V gene. This CDR3 is built from 15 residues. With 2 bases clipped from V and 3 bases from J, the junction kept 4 bases outside the gene matches. Measured with immunoSEQ multiplex PCR; TCRdb has only the in-frame clones, and not every one. The sample carries over 120,000 clones, more than 90% recorded once. Notes on this clone: Antigen unknown.

General study findings and limits: CD4 TCRs covered the whole spike, strongest at regions 160-218 and 743-854. Repertoire sampling occurred only after the peak T cell response. Increases in Spike-specific TCR breadth and depth were seen after two AZD1222 doses.

This TCR came from an adult in good health. The sample was peripheral blood, taken on day 0 of AZD1222 vaccination. J is TRBJ1-5 and V is TRBV5-1, with 8 bases identical to TRBD1. CDR3 nucleotides: TGCGCCAGCAGCTTTACAGGGGGATCCAATCAGCCCCAGCATTTT. Translation gives CASSFTGGSNQPQHF.